This TCR beta chain was retrieved from a study of blood T cell repertoires in COVID-19. Study as a whole: COVID-19 samples collected from the United States, Italy and Spain covered acute and convalescent phases. PBMCs, B-cell-depleted T cells, or T cells provided the cDNA or gDNA that made up the material.

This CDR3 comprises 15 residues. V gave up 6 bases and J gave up 2 bases, with 13 bases separating them. Germline V gives CDR1 SNHLY, CDR2 FYNNEI. Per the study methods: By means of reference gene primer amplification, nucleated cell counts were estimated. Method: immunoSEQ multiplex PCR; TCRdb's copy keeps in-frame clones and lacks some. D and trimming were read from the DNA, whereas the V and J calls and clone size are those reported in that table. The sample contains some 24,000 clones, roughly nine tenths of which appear only once. This clone occurred once. The gene calls are TRBV2 and TRBJ2-2; D perhaps matches TRBD1 (6 bases). This sequence originates from a human donor in a cohort sampled during active COVID-19. Sequenced: peripheral blood. CDR3 coding DNA: TGTGCCAGCAGCTACACAGGGTCAAACACCGGGGAGCTGTTTTTT. As protein: CASSYTGSNTGELFF.